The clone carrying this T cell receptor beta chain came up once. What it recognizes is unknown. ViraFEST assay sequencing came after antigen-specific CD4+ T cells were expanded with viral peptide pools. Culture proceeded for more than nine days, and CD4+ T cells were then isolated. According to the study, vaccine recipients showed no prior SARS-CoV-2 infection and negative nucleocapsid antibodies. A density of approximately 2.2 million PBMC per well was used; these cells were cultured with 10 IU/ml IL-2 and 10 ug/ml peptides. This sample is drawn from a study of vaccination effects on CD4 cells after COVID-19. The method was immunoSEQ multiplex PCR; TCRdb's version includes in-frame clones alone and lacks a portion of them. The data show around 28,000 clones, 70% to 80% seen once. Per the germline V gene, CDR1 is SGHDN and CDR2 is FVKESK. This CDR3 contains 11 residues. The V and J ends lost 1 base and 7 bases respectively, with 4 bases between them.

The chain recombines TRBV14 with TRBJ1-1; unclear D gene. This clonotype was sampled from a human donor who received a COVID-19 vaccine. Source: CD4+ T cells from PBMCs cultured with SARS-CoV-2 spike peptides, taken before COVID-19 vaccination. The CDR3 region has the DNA TGTGCCAGCAGCCAAGTAGGTGAAGCTTTCTTT. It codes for CASSQVGEAFF.